Listed below are T cell receptor beta chains from one sample, sequenced in a study of neurological immune-mediated disorders. TCRdb used MiXCR to reprocess the 5' RACE reads, holding one entry per CDR3 protein. The sample includes around 40,000 distinct CDR3 sequences, 9.5% to 15% of them seen just once. Sequenced input: PBMCs. The receptors stem from a female donor in good health. Each CDR3 is given with its conserved first and last residue. Each record gives: J gene, V gene, D gene, clone size, CDR3 protein, CDR3 DNA. A D gene is named only where the DNA matches it firmly. Not all rows give a size; the values are once, few, many and, for expanded clones, a class.

j_gene: TRBJ1-6
v_gene: TRBV6-5
d_gene: .
abundance: many
CDR3aa: CASSYSSQGSRLGSPLHF
CDR3nt: TGTGCCAGCAGTTACTCGAGTCAGGGCTCACGGCTTGGTTCACCCCTCCACTTT

j_gene: TRBJ2-3
v_gene: TRBV7-8
d_gene: TRBD2
abundance: many
CDR3aa: CASSFFSGSSTDTQYF
CDR3nt: TGTGCCAGCAGCTTCTTTAGCGGGAGCAGCACAGATACGCAGTATTTT

j_gene: TRBJ1-5
v_gene: TRBV7-9
d_gene: TRBD1
abundance: many
CDR3aa: CASSFGTDNQPQHF
CDR3nt: TGTGCCAGCAGCTTCGGGACAGACAATCAGCCCCAGCATTTT

j_gene: TRBJ2-1
v_gene: TRBV9
d_gene: .
abundance: many
CDR3aa: CASSVWVGGTKINEQFF
CDR3nt: TGTGCCAGCAGCGTTTGGGTAGGCGGGACAAAGATCAATGAGCAGTTCTTC

j_gene: TRBJ1-1
v_gene: TRBV10-1
d_gene: .
abundance: many
CDR3aa: CASSESFSTGRPYF
CDR3nt: TGCGCCAGCAGTGAGTCTTTTTCGACAGGCCGACCTTACTTT

j_gene: TRBJ2-1
v_gene: TRBV29-1
d_gene: .
abundance: .
CDR3aa: CSVEDGASPRNEQFF
CDR3nt: TGCAGCGTTGAAGATGGGGCTAGCCCCCGAAATGAGCAGTTCTTC

j_gene: TRBJ2-2
v_gene: TRBV29-1
d_gene: .
abundance: .
CDR3aa: CSVRRDTGELFF
CDR3nt: TGCAGCGTTAGGCGCGACACCGGGGAGCTGTTTTTT

j_gene: TRBJ2-2
v_gene: TRBV6-5
d_gene: TRBD2
abundance: .
CDR3aa: CASRSGRENTGELFF
CDR3nt: TGTGCCAGCAGGAGCGGGAGGGAGAACACCGGGGAGCTGTTTTTT

j_gene: TRBJ2-1
v_gene: TRBV6-2/TRBV6-3
d_gene: .
abundance: many
CDR3aa: CASLNQGLVYNEQFF
CDR3nt: TGTGCCAGCCTGAACCAGGGCCTTGTCTACAATGAGCAGTTCTTC

j_gene: TRBJ1-1
v_gene: TRBV7-3
d_gene: .
abundance: .
CDR3aa: CASSLKGVLGAEAFF
CDR3nt: TGTGCCAGCAGCTTAAAGGGGGTTTTGGGGGCTGAAGCTTTCTTT

j_gene: TRBJ2-1
v_gene: TRBV12-3/TRBV12-4
d_gene: .
abundance: many
CDR3aa: CASSPRGQGNEQFF
CDR3nt: TGTGCCAGCTCCCCGCGGGGTCAGGGCAATGAGCAGTTCTTC

j_gene: TRBJ2-1
v_gene: TRBV3-1
d_gene: .
abundance: .
CDR3aa: CARSRPPSRGRNEQFF
CDR3nt: TGTGCCAGAAGCCGACCTCCCTCGCGCGGGCGTAATGAGCAGTTCTTC

j_gene: TRBJ1-1
v_gene: TRBV7-3
d_gene: .
abundance: many
CDR3aa: CASSFALGTEAFF
CDR3nt: TGTGCCAGCAGCTTCGCGTTAGGGACTGAAGCTTTCTTT

j_gene: TRBJ1-1
v_gene: TRBV29-1
d_gene: .
abundance: many
CDR3aa: CSVRGLGVRSEEAFF
CDR3nt: TGCAGCGTCCGCGGATTGGGGGTCAGATCGGAAGAAGCTTTCTTT

j_gene: TRBJ2-1
v_gene: TRBV2
d_gene: .
abundance: many
CDR3aa: CASSELAYNLQYNEQFF
CDR3nt: TGTGCCAGCAGTGAACTAGCGTACAATTTACAATACAATGAGCAGTTCTTC

j_gene: TRBJ2-1
v_gene: TRBV5-1
d_gene: .
abundance: many
CDR3aa: CASMGTGNEQFF
CDR3nt: TGCGCCAGCATGGGGACTGGAAATGAGCAGTTCTTC

j_gene: TRBJ1-2
v_gene: TRBV2
d_gene: .
abundance: many
CDR3aa: CASSDPAAHPNGYTF
CDR3nt: TGTGCCAGCAGTGACCCGGCAGCCCATCCGAATGGCTACACCTTC

j_gene: TRBJ2-3
v_gene: TRBV20-1
d_gene: .
abundance: many
CDR3aa: CSASNQGVPDTQYF
CDR3nt: TGCAGTGCTAGCAACCAAGGGGTTCCAGATACGCAGTATTTT

j_gene: TRBJ1-4
v_gene: TRBV6-2/TRBV6-3
d_gene: .
abundance: many
CDR3aa: CASSSAGATNEKLFF
CDR3nt: TGTGCCAGCAGTTCGGCAGGGGCAACTAATGAAAAACTGTTTTTT

j_gene: TRBJ2-5
v_gene: TRBV2
d_gene: TRBD2
abundance: many
CDR3aa: CASSEGVAGGQETQYF
CDR3nt: TGTGCCAGCAGTGAAGGGGTAGCGGGGGGGCAAGAGACCCAGTACTTC